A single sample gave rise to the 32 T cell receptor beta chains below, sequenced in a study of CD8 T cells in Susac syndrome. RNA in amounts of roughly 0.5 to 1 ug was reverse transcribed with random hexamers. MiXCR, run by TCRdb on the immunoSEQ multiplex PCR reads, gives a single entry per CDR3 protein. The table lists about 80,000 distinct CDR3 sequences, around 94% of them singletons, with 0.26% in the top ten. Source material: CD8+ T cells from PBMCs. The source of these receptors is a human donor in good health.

CDR3 DNA: TGCGCCAGCAGGCGTGGGGTGGGAACGCATCAGCCCCAGCATTTT. Translated, it gives CASRRGVGTHQPQHF. This chain connects TRBV4-1 to TRBJ1-5, with no clear D. Germline V CDR1 and CDR2: MGHRA, YSYEKL. The CDR3 contains 15 residues. V was trimmed by 6 bases and J by 5 bases, leaving 17 bases between them.

The CDR3 here is CASSPRTGWTGELFF. CDR3 nucleotides: TGTGCCAGCAGCCCCCGGACAGGGTGGACCGGGGAGCTGTTTTTT. V gene TRBV13 combines with J gene TRBJ2-2; 8 nucleotides match TRBD1. J gave up 5 bases and V 5 bases, and 7 bases lay outside the gene matches. CDR1 and CDR2 from the germline V gene are PRHDT and FYEKMQ (reference sequence). The CDR3 has 15 residues.

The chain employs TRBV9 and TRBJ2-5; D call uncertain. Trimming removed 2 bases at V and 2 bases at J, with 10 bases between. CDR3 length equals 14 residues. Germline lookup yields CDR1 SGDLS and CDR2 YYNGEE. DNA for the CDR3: TGTGCCAGCAGCGTGAGAGACAATCAAGAGACCCAGTACTTC. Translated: CASSVRDNQETQYF.

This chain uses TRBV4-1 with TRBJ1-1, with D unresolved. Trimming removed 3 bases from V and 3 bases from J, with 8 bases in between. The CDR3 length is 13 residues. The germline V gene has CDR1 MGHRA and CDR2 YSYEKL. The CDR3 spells CASSQIVDTEAFF. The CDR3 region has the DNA TGCGCCAGCAGCCAGATCGTAGACACTGAAGCTTTCTTT.

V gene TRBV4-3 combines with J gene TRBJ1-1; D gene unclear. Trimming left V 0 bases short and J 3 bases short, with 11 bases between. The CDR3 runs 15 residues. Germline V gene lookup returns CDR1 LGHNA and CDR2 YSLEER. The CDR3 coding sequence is TGCGCCAGCAGCCAAGACGTCGGTGTTTACACTGAAGCTTTCTTT. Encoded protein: CASSQDVGVYTEAFF.

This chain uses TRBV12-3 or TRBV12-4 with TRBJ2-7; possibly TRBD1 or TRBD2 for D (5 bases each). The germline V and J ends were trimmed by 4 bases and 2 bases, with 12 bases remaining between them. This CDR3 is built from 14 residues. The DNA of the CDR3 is TGTGCCAGCAGTTCCCCGAGGGGACCCTACGAGCAGTACTTC. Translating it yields CASSSPRGPYEQYF.

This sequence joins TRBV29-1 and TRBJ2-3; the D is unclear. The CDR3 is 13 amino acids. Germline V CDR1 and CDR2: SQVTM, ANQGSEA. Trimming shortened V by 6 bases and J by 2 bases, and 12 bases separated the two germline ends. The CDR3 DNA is TGCAGCGTAGACGACGGGTCCACAGATACGCAGTATTTT. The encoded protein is CSVDDGSTDTQYF.

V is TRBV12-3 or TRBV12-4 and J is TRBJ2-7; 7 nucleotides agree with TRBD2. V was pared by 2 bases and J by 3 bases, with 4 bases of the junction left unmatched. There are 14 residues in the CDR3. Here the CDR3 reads CASSLRGGLYEQYF. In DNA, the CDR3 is TGTGCCAGCAGTTTACGGGGAGGGCTCTACGAGCAGTACTTC.

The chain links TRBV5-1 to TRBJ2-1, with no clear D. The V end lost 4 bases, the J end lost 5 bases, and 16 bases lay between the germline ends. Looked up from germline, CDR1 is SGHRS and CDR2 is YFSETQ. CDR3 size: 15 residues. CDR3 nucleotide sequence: TGCGCCAGCAGCCCGCACAGCCCCCGCGACAATGAGCAGTTCTTC. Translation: CASSPHSPRDNEQFF.

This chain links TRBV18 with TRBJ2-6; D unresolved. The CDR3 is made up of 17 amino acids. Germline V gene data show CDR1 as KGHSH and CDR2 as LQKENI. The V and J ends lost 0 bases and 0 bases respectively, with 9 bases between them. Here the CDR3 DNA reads TGTGCCAGCTCACCACCGTCATCCGACTCTGGGGCCAACGTCCTGACTTTC. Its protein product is CASSPPSSDSGANVLTF.

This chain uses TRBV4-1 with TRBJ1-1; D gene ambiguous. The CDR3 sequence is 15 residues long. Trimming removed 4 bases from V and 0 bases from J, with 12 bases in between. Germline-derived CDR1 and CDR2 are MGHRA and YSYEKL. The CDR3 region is CASSLQESLNTEAFF. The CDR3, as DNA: TGCGCCAGCAGCCTCCAAGAGTCGCTGAACACTGAAGCTTTCTTT.

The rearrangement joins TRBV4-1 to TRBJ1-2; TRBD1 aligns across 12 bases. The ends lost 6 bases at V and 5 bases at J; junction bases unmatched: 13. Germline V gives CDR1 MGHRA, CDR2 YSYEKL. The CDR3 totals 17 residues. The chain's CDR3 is CASRNGTGGPLGYGYTF. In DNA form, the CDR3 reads TGCGCCAGCAGGAACGGGACAGGGGGCCCTTTGGGGTATGGCTACACCTTC.

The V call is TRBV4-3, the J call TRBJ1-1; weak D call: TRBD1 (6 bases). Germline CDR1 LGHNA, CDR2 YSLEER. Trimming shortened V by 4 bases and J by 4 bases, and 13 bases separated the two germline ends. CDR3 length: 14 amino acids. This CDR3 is CASSPTGGGTEAFF. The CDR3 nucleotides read TGCGCCAGCAGCCCGACAGGCGGGGGCACTGAAGCTTTCTTT.

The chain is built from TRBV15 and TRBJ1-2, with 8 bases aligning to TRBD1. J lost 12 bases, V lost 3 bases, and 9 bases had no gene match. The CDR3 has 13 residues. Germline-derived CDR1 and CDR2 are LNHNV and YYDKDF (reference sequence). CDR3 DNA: TGTGCCACCAGCAGGGATCCGACAGGGGTGAACACCTTC. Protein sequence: CATSRDPTGVNTF.

The CDR3, as DNA: TGCGCCAGCAGCGGGGGACTAGCGGACTACAATGAGCAGTTCTTC. This translates into CASSGGLADYNEQFF. V gene TRBV5-1 combines with J gene TRBJ2-1, with 11 bases identical to TRBD2. V lost 4 bases, J lost 3 bases, and 3 bases stayed unmatched. CDR1 and CDR2 (germline): SGHRS, YFSETQ. The CDR3 is made up of 15 amino acids.

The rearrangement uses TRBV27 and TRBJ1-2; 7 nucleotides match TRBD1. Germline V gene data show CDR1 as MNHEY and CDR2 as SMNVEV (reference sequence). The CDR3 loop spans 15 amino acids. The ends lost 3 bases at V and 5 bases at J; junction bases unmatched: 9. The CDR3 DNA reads TGTGCCAGCAGTTTGAGAGGGGGCAATCTGTATGGCTACACCTTC. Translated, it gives CASSLRGGNLYGYTF.

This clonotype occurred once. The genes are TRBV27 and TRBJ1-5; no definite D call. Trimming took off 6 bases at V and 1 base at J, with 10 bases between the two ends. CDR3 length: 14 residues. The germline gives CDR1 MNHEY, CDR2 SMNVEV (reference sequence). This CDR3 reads CASSPDTSNQPQHF. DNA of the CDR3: TGTGCCAGCAGCCCCGACACAAGCAATCAGCCCCAGCATTTT.

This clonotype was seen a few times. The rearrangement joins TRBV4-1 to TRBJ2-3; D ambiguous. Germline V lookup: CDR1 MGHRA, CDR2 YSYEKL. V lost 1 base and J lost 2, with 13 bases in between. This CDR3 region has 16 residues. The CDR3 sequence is CASSQVVLPHTDTQYF. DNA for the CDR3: TGCGCCAGCAGCCAAGTGGTCCTGCCCCACACAGATACGCAGTATTTT.

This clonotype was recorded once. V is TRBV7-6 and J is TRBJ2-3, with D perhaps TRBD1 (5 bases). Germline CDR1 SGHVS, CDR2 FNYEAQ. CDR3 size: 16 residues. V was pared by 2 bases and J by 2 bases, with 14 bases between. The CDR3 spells CASSLTLQASTDTQYF. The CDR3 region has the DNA TGTGCCAGCAGCTTAACTTTACAGGCCTCCACAGATACGCAGTATTTT.

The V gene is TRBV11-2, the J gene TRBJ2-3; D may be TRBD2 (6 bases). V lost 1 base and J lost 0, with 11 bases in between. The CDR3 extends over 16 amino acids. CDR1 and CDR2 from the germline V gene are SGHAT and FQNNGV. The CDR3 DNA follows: TGTGCCAGCAGCTTAGTGGCGGGACCTAGCACAGATACGCAGTATTTT. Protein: CASSLVAGPSTDTQYF.

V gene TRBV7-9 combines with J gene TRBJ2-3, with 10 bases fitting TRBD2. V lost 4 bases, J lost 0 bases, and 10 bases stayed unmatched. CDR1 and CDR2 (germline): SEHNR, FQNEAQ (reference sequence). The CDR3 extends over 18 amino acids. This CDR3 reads CASSSESGTSESTDTQYF. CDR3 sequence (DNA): TGTGCCAGCAGCTCGGAATCCGGGACTAGCGAGAGCACAGATACGCAGTATTTT.

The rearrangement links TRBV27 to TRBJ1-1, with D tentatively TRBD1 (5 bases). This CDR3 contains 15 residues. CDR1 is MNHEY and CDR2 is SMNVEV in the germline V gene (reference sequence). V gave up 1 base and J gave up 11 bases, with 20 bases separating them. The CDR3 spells CASSLFRGASLEAFF. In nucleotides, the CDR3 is TGTGCCAGCAGTTTATTCCGGGGCGCAAGTTTAGAGGCTTTCTTT.

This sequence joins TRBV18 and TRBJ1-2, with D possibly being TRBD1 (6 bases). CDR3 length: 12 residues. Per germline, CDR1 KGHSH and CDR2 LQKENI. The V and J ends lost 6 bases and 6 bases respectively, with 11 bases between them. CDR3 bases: TGTGCCAGCTCGAGAGGGGGAGATGGCTACACCTTC. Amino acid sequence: CASSRGGDGYTF.

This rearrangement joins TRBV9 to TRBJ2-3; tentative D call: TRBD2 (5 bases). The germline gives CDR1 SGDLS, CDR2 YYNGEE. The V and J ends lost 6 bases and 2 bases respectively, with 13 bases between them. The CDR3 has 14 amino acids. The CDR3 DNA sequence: TGTGCCAGCAATCCAAGCGGAGACACAGATACGCAGTATTTT. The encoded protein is CASNPSGDTDTQYF.

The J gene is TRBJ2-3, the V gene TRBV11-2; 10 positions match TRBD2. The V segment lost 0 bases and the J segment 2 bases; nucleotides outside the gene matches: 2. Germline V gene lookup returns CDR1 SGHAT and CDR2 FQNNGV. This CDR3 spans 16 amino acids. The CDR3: CASSLELAGITDTQYF. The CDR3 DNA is TGTGCCAGCAGCTTAGAACTAGCGGGAATCACAGATACGCAGTATTTT.

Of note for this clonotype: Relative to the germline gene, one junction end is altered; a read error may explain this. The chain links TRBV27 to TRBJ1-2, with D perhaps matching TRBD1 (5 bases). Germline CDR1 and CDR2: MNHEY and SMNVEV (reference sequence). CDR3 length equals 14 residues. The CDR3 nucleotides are TGTACCAGCAGTTTACGTCAGGGTAGCTATGGCTACACCTTC. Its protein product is CTSSLRQGSYGYTF.

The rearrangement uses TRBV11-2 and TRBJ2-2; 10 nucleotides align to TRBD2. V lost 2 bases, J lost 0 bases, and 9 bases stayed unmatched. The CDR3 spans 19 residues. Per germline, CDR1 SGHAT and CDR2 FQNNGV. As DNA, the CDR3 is TGTGCCAGCAGCTTATACGGGACTAGCGAGCACGCGAACACCGGGGAGCTGTTTTTT. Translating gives CASSLYGTSEHANTGELFF.

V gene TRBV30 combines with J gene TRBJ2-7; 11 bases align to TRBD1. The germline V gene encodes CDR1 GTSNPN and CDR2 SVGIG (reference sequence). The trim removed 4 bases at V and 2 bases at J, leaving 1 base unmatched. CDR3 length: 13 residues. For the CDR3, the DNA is TGTGCCTGGACGGGACAGGGGGCCTACGAGCAGTACGTC. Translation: CAWTGQGAYEQYV.

CDR3 in amino acids: CASSVAGIQETQYF. CDR3 nucleotides: TGTGCCAGCAGCGTAGCGGGGATACAAGAGACCCAGTACTTC. V is TRBV9 and J is TRBJ2-5; TRBD2 might be the D (5 bases). CDR1 and CDR2 from the germline V gene are SGDLS and YYNGEE. V was trimmed by 0 bases and J by 2 bases, leaving 8 bases between them. The CDR3 runs to 14 residues.

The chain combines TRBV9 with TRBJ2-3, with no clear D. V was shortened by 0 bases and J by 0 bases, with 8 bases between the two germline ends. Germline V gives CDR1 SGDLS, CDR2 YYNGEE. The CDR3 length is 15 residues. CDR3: CASSVGWASTDTQYF. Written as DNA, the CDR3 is TGTGCCAGCAGCGTAGGATGGGCTAGCACAGATACGCAGTATTTT.

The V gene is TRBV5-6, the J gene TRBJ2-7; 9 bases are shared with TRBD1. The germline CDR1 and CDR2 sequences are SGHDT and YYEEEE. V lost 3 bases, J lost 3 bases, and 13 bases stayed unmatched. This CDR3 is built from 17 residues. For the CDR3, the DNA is TGTGCCAGCAGCTCCTTATCCCGGCTGGACAGGGGCTACGAGCAGTACTTC. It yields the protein CASSSLSRLDRGYEQYF.

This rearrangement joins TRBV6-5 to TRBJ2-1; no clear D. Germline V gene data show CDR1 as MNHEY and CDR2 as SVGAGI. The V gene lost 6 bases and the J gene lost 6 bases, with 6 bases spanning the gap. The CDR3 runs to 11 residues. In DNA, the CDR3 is TGTGCCAGCAGAAGGAGCAATGAGCAGTTCTTC. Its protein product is CASRRSNEQFF.